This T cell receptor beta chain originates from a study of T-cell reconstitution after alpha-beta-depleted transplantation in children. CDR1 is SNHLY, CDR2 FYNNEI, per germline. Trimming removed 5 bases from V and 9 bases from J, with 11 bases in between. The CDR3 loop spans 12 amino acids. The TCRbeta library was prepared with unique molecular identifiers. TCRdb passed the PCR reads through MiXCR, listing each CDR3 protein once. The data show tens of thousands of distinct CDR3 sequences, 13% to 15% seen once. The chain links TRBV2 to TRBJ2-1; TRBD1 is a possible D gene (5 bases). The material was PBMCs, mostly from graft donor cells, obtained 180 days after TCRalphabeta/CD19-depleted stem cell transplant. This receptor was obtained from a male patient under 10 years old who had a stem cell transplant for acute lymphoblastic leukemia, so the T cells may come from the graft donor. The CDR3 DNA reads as TGTGCCAGCAGTTCGCAGGGTGGTGAGCAGTTCTTC. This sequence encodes CASSSQGGEQFF.